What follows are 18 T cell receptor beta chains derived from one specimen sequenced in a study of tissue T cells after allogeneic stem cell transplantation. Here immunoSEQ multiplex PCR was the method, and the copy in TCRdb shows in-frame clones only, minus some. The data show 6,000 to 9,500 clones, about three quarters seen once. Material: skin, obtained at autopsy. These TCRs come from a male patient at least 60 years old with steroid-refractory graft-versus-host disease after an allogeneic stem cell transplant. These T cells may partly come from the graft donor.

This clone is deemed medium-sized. CDR3 in amino acids: CASSRDYEQYF. Here the CDR3 DNA reads TGTGCCAGCAGCCGCGACTACGAGCAGTACTTC. This sequence joins TRBV7-9 and TRBJ2-7; D not certain. CDR1 SEHNR and CDR2 FQNEAQ come from the germline V gene (reference sequence). Trimming took off 5 bases at V and 3 bases at J, with 5 bases between the two ends. The CDR3 extends over 11 amino acids. The full variable domain, with the rest looked up from reference TRBV7-9 and TRBJ2-7, is DTGVSQNPRHKITKRGQNVTFRCDPISEHNRLYWYRQTLGQGPEFLTYFQNEAQLEKSRLLSDRFSAERPKGSFSTLEIQRTEQGDSAMYLCASSRDYEQYFGPGTRLTVT.

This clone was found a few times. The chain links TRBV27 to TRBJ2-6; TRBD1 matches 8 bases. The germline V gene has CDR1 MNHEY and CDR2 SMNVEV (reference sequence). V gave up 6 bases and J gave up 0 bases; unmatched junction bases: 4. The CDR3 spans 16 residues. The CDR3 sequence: CASRWDRSSGANVLTF. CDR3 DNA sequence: TGTGCCAGCAGATGGGACAGGAGCTCTGGGGCCAACGTCCTGACTTTC.

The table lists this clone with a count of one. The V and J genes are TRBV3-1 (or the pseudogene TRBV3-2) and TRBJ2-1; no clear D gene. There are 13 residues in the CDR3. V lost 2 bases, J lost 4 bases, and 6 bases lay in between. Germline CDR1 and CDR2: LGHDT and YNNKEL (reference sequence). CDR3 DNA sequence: TGTGCCAGCAGCCAATTCAGTTACAATGAGCAGTTCTTC. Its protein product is CASSQFSYNEQFF.

CDR3 amino acids: CASSLITGSSYEQYF. The CDR3 DNA sequence: TGTGCCAGCAGCTTAATAACGGGGAGCTCCTACGAGCAGTACTTC. The gene calls are TRBV7-9 and TRBJ2-7, with TRBD2 as a possible D gene (5 bases). Trimming took 2 bases from V and 0 from J, leaving 11 bases between them. The germline V gene encodes CDR1 SEHNR and CDR2 FQNEAQ (reference sequence). CDR3 size: 15 residues. The full variable domain, with the rest looked up from reference TRBV7-9 and TRBJ2-7, is DTGVSQNPRHKITKRGQNVTFRCDPISEHNRLYWYRQTLGQGPEFLTYFQNEAQLEKSRLLSDRFSAERPKGSFSTLEIQRTEQGDSAMYLCASSLITGSSYEQYFGPGTRLTVT.

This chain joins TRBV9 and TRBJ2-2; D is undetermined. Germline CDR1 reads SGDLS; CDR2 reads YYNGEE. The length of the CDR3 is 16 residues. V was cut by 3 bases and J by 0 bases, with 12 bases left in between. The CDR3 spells CASSDRRASNTGELFF. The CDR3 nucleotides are TGTGCCAGCAGCGATCGCCGGGCCTCGAACACCGGGGAGCTGTTTTTT.

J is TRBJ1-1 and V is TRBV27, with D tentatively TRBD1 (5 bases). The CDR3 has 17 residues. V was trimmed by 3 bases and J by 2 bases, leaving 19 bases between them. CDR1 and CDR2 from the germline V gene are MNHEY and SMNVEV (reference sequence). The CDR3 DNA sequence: TGTGCCAGCAGTTTTTGGGCAGGGAAGACCTCCAACACTGAAGCTTTCTTT. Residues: CASSFWAGKTSNTEAFF.

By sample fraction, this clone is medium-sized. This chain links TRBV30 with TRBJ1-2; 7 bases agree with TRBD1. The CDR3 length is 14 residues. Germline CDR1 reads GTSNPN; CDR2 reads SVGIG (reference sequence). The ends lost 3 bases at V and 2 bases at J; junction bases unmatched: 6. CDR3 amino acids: CAWREQGLNYGYTF. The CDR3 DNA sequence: TGTGCCTGGAGGGAACAGGGGCTGAACTATGGCTACACCTTC.

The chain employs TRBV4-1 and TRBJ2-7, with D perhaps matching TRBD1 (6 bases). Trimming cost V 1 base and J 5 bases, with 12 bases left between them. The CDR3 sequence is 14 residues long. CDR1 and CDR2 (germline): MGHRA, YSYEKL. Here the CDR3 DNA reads TGCGCCAGCAGCCAAGTGGGCAGGACAGACGAGCAGTACTTC. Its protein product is CASSQVGRTDEQYF.

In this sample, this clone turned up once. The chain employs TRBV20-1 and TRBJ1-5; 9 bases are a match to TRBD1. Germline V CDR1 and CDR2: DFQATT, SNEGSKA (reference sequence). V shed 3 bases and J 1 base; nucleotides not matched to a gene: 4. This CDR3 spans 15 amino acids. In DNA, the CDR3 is TGCAGTGCTAGTTTACAGGGGGCCAGCAATCAGCCCCAGCATTTT. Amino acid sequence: CSASLQGASNQPQHF.

CDR3 region: CASSQVGRGAGAFF. The CDR3 DNA is TGCGCCAGCAGCCAAGTGGGGCGGGGCGCCGGCGCTTTCTTT. The V call is TRBV4-1, the J call TRBJ1-1; TRBD1 might be the D (5 bases). With 1 base removed from V and 11 bases from J, the gap between germline ends came to 17 bases. The CDR3 has 14 amino acids. Germline V CDR1 and CDR2: MGHRA, YSYEKL.

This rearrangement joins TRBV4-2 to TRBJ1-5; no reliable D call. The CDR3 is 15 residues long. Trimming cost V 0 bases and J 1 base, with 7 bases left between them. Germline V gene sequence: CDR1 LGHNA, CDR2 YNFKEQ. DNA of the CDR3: TGTGCCAGCAGCCAAGAGAAGCAGAGCAATCAGCCCCAGCATTTT. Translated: CASSQEKQSNQPQHF.

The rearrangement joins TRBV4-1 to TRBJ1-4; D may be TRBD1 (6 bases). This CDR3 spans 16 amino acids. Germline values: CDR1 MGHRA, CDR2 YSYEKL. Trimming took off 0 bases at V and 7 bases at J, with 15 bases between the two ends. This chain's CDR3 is CASSQDPGGVSEKLFF. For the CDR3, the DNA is TGCGCCAGCAGCCAAGATCCGGGGGGCGTGAGTGAAAAACTGTTTTTT.

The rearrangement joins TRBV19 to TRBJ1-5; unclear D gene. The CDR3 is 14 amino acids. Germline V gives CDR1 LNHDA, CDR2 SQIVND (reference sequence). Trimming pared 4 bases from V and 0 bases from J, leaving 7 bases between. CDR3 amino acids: CASSTDNSNQPQHF. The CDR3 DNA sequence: TGTGCCAGTAGTACTGATAATAGCAATCAGCCCCAGCATTTT.

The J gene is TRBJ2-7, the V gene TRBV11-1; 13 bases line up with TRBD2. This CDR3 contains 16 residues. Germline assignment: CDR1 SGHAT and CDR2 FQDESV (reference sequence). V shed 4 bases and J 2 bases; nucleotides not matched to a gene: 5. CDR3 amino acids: CASSSETSGGTYEQYF. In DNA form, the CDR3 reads TGTGCCAGCAGCTCAGAGACTAGCGGGGGGACCTACGAGCAGTACTTC.

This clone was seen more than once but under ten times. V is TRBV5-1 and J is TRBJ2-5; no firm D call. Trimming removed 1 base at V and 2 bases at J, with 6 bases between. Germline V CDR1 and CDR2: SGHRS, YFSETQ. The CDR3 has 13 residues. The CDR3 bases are TGCGCCAGCAGCTTGATGGGGCAAGAGACCCAGTACTTC. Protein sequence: CASSLMGQETQYF. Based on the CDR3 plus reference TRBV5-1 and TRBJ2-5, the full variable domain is KAGVTQTPRYLIKTRGQQVTLSCSPISGHRSVSWYQQTPGQGLQFLFEYFSETQRNKGNFPGRFSGRQFSNSRSEMNVSTLELGDSALYLCASSLMGQETQYFGPGTRLLVL.

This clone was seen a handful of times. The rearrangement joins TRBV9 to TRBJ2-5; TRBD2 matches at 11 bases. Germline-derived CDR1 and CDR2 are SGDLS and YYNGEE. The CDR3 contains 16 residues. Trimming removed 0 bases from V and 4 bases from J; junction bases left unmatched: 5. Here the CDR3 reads CASSVDLAGGGETQYF. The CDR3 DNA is TGTGCCAGCAGCGTAGACCTAGCGGGGGGTGGAGAGACCCAGTACTTC.

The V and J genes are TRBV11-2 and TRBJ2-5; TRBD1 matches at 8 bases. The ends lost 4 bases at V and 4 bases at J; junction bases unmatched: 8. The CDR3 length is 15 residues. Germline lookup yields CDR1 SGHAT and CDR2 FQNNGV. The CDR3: CASSSPVDRAETQYF. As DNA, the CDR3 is TGTGCCAGCAGCTCACCCGTGGACAGGGCAGAGACCCAGTACTTC.

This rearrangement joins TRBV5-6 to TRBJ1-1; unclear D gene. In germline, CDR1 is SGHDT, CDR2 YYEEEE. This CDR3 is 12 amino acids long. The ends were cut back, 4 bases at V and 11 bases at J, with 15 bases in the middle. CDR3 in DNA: TGTGCCAGCAGCCTTGTAGAAAGTGAGGCTTTCTTT. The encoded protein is CASSLVESEAFF. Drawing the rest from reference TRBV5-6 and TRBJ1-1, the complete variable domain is DAGVTQSPTHLIKTRGQQVTLRCSPKSGHDTVSWYQQALGQGPQFIFQYYEEEERQRGNFPDRFSGHQFPNYSSELNVNALLLGDSALYLCASSLVESEAFFGQGTRLTVV.